One sample yielded the 18 T cell receptor beta chains listed below, sequenced in a study of blood T cell repertoires in COVID-19 (TCRdb year 2020). Library prep was done by the immunoSEQ multiplex PCR assay. TCRdb mirrors the immuneACCESS table, restricted to in-frame sequences. Some clones are absent from its copies; in checked studies, under half trace to an unresolved V gene, and the reason for the others is unknown. This sample holds about 53,000 clones; 90% were observed only once. The ten largest clones represent around 3.1% of the sample. Sequences were obtained from peripheral blood. The receptors were gathered from a human donor in a cohort sampled during active COVID-19.

The chain joins TRBV3-1 (or the pseudogene TRBV3-2) to TRBJ1-5, with a tentative D call TRBD1 (6 bases). Trimming removed 0 bases from V and 7 bases from J, with 13 bases in between. Germline assignment: CDR1 LGHDT and CDR2 YNNKEL (reference sequence). The CDR3 contains 15 residues. CDR3 amino acids: CASSQDAGGGQPQHF. In nucleotides, the CDR3 is TGTGCCAGCAGCCAAGATGCTGGGGGCGGACAGCCCCAGCATTTT.

The chain uses TRBV19 and TRBJ2-3; D ambiguous. Germline V CDR1 and CDR2: LNHDA, SQIVND (reference sequence). Trimming pared 4 bases from V and 9 bases from J, leaving 8 bases between. The CDR3 has 11 amino acids. This CDR3 reads CASSTRGTQYF. The CDR3 nucleotides are TGTGCCAGTAGTACGCGCGGCACGCAGTATTTT.

DNA for the CDR3: TGTGCCAGCAGCCAAGCGGCTAGCAGGCACAATGAGCAGTTCTTC. This sequence encodes CASSQAASRHNEQFF. The gene calls are TRBV3-1 (or the pseudogene TRBV3-2) and TRBJ2-1; D may be TRBD2 (5 bases). Germline CDR1 is LGHDT and CDR2 is YNNKEL (reference sequence). CDR3 length: 15 residues. V shed 1 base and J shed 5 bases, with 12 bases lying between them.

The chain carries TRBV5-1 and TRBJ2-1; TRBD2 aligns across 7 bases. The germline V gene has CDR1 SGHRS and CDR2 YFSETQ. CDR3 size: 15 residues. After removal of 2 bases from V and 3 bases from J, the junction contained 5 bases not matched to a gene. The DNA for the CDR3 is TGCGCCAGCAGCTTAAGCGGGGACCACTACAATGAGCAGTTCTTC. Amino acid sequence: CASSLSGDHYNEQFF.

V and J are TRBV6-5 and TRBJ1-1; D not certain. V lost 6 bases to trimming and J lost 11 bases, with 16 bases between them. This CDR3 has 12 amino acids. Germline CDR1 and CDR2: MNHEY and SVGAGI. The CDR3 DNA reads TGTGCCAGCAGCCTGTTGATTCGCGGGGCTTTCTTT. It yields the protein CASSLLIRGAFF.

This clone was detected only a few times. The chain links TRBV5-4 to TRBJ2-7, with D possibly matching TRBD2 (6 bases). The CDR3 totals 13 residues. CDR1 and CDR2 from the germline V gene are SGHNT and YYREEE (reference sequence). V was cut by 1 base and J by 12 bases, with 17 bases left in between. The CDR3 loop reads CASSLWGDLTTYF. The DNA of the CDR3 is TGTGCCAGCAGCTTGTGGGGGGACCTTACAACGTACTTC.

The chain is built from TRBV27 and TRBJ2-1; possibly TRBD2 for D (5 bases). Trimming removed 2 bases from V and 6 bases from J, with 11 bases in between. The CDR3 runs to 14 residues. Germline V CDR1 and CDR2: MNHEY, SMNVEV (reference sequence). The CDR3 DNA reads as TGTGCCAGCAGTTTACTGGGGAGCAGCAATGAGCAGTTCTTC. This sequence encodes CASSLLGSSNEQFF.

This rearrangement joins TRBV18 to TRBJ2-1; D is perhaps TRBD2 (5 bases). V lost 3 bases, J lost 8 bases, and 8 bases lay in between. This CDR3 comprises 12 residues. CDR1 and CDR2 from the germline V gene are KGHSH and LQKENI. The CDR3 here is CASSPGSDEQFF. The CDR3, as DNA: TGTGCCAGCTCACCGGGGAGCGATGAGCAGTTCTTC.

The chain joins TRBV5-4 to TRBJ1-5; TRBD1 matches 8 bases. The CDR3 is 14 amino acids. The ends lost 4 bases at V and 8 bases at J; junction bases unmatched: 8. The germline gives CDR1 SGHNT, CDR2 YYREEE (reference sequence). CDR3 DNA: TGTGCCAGCAGCAAACAGGGGGATGGTAAGCCCCAGCATTTT. It encodes CASSKQGDGKPQHF.

The J gene is TRBJ1-3, the V gene TRBV11-3, with a possible D match to TRBD1 (5 bases). Germline V CDR1 and CDR2: SGHNT, YENEEA. V was clipped by 5 bases and J by 7 bases, with 9 bases between them. The CDR3 is 12 amino acids. The CDR3 sequence: CASSLGENTIYF. CDR3 DNA sequence: TGTGCCAGCAGCCTAGGGGAGAACACCATATATTTT.

The chain joins TRBV5-1 to TRBJ1-5, with TRBD1 identical over 8 bases. V trimming: 1 base; J trimming: 8 bases; junction bases outside the gene matches: 5. CDR3 length: 14 amino acids. Germline CDR1 reads SGHRS; CDR2 reads YFSETQ. CDR3 sequence reads: CASSLTGGMEPQHF. CDR3 nucleotides: TGCGCCAGCAGCTTGACAGGGGGGATGGAGCCCCAGCATTTT.

This clone was recorded a few times. The CDR3 reads CASSLSDYSSYEQYF. CDR3 bases: TGTGCCAGCAGTTTATCGGACTACTCCTCCTACGAGCAGTACTTC. The rearrangement uses TRBV28 and TRBJ2-7; tentatively, D is TRBD2 (6 bases). Germline assignment: CDR1 MDHEN and CDR2 SYDVKM. The CDR3 extends over 15 amino acids. V was pared by 1 base and J by 0 bases, with 10 bases between.

The V and J genes are TRBV19 and TRBJ1-6; no definite D call. V was cut by 6 bases and J by 7 bases, with 16 bases left in between. Germline-derived CDR1 and CDR2 are LNHDA and SQIVND (reference sequence). The CDR3 extends over 15 amino acids. The CDR3 is CASSSDGLNNSPLHF. Here the CDR3 DNA reads TGTGCCAGTAGCTCCGATGGACTCAACAATTCACCCCTCCACTTT.

V gene TRBV29-1 combines with J gene TRBJ2-5, with a tentative D call TRBD1 (6 bases). In germline, CDR1 is SQVTM, CDR2 ANQGSEA. Trimming took off 5 bases at V and 2 bases at J, with 15 bases between the two ends. The CDR3 length is 14 residues. The CDR3 DNA reads TGCAGCGTTCGCCCGAACGGACAGCAAGAGACCCAGTACTTC. The encoded protein is CSVRPNGQQETQYF.

V and J are TRBV5-4 and TRBJ2-7; D possibly corresponds to TRBD1 (6 bases). The CDR3 consists of 16 residues. Germline values: CDR1 SGHNT, CDR2 YYREEE (reference sequence). Trimming left V 3 bases short and J 2 bases short, with 18 bases between. CDR3 nucleotides: TGTGCCAGCAGCTCGGGGCCAGGAACAGGGCCCTACGAGCAGTACTTC. Its protein product is CASSSGPGTGPYEQYF.

J is TRBJ2-3 and V is TRBV4-3; 9 bases agree with TRBD1. The CDR3 totals 17 residues. V gave up 0 bases and J gave up 6 bases; unmatched junction bases: 10. Germline assignment: CDR1 LGHNA and CDR2 YSLEER. CDR3 loop: CASSQDRGTGTGDTQYF. The CDR3 nucleotides are TGCGCCAGCAGCCAAGATCGAGGGACAGGGACGGGGGATACGCAGTATTTT.

The J gene is TRBJ2-1, the V gene TRBV7-9, with a weak D call TRBD1 (6 bases). CDR1 is SEHNR, CDR2 FQNEAQ, per germline (reference sequence). CDR3 size: 14 residues. Trimming pared 5 bases from V and 8 bases from J, leaving 16 bases between. This CDR3 reads CASSVRARGDEQFF. CDR3 in DNA: TGTGCCAGCAGCGTAAGGGCCAGGGGTGATGAGCAGTTCTTC.

The CDR3 nucleotides read TGTGCCAGTAACAGGGGAGAGACCCAGTACTTC. Protein: CASNRGETQYF. The chain uses TRBV28 and TRBJ2-5, with TRBD1 matching 7 bases. This CDR3 has 11 residues. J was trimmed by 4 bases and V by 9 bases; bases with no gene match: 2. Germline lookup yields CDR1 MDHEN and CDR2 SYDVKM.